The 15 T cell receptor beta chains presented below share a single source sample, sequenced in a study of beta chain features in type 1 diabetes. No antigen has been identified for these receptors. Study-level findings and limits: Type 1 diabetes patients had moderately but significantly shorter TCRB CDR3s in all four CD4+ subsets.

Of the isolated RNA, all was reverse transcribed, and so the sequenced material was expressed TCRB transcripts. Sequenced by immunoSEQ multiplex PCR; TCRdb stores in-frame clones only, minus some. The top ten hold under 0.55% of the sample, which has roughly 100,000 clones, 28% seen once. The specimen was central memory CD4+ T cells from blood. These receptors all come from a woman in her late teens or twenties with type 1 diabetes.

The sample holds a few counts of this clone. V gene TRBV30 combines with J gene TRBJ2-3; a possible D gene is TRBD2 (6 bases). V was trimmed by 3 bases and J by 0 bases, leaving 10 bases between them. Per the germline V gene, CDR1 is GTSNPN and CDR2 is SVGIG (reference sequence). The CDR3 totals 14 residues. This chain's CDR3 is CAWRGGASTDTQYF. The CDR3 nucleotides are TGTGCCTGGAGAGGAGGGGCAAGCACAGATACGCAGTATTTT.

This rearrangement joins TRBV29-1 to TRBJ1-4, with 7 positions matching TRBD1. Trimming took 7 bases from V and 8 from J; bases not matched to a gene: 10. This CDR3 has 13 residues. Germline V gene lookup returns CDR1 SQVTM and CDR2 ANQGSEA. CDR3 coding DNA: TGCAGCGCCATCGGAGGGGGCAGGGAAAAACTGTTTTTT. The encoded protein is CSAIGGGREKLFF.

The J gene is TRBJ2-2, the V gene TRBV19; D remains ambiguous. Between the trimmed V and J ends, which lost 5 bases and 5 bases, there was a span of 3 bases. Germline V gene lookup returns CDR1 LNHDA and CDR2 SQIVND (reference sequence). The CDR3 is 11 residues long. CDR3 sequence reads: CASSATGELFF. The CDR3, as DNA: TGTGCCAGTAGTGCGACCGGGGAGCTGTTTTTT.

The CDR3 protein is CASTGQKNQPQHF. The CDR3 DNA is TGTGCCAGTACAGGACAGAAAAATCAGCCCCAGCATTTT. V gene TRBV19 combines with J gene TRBJ1-5; tentatively, D is TRBD1 (6 bases). CDR3 length: 13 amino acids. Per germline, CDR1 LNHDA and CDR2 SQIVND (reference sequence). V lost 7 bases to trimming and J lost 4 bases, with 11 bases between them.

This chain joins TRBV7-9 and TRBJ1-1; maybe TRBD1 (5 bases). The germline V gene encodes CDR1 SEHNR and CDR2 FQNEAQ (reference sequence). Trimming removed 5 bases at V and 1 base at J, with 8 bases between. The CDR3 is 13 residues long. The CDR3 is CASSAQANTEAFF. CDR3 nucleotides: TGTGCCAGCAGCGCACAGGCGAACACTGAAGCTTTCTTT.

V usage is TRBV9 and J usage is TRBJ2-1; no clear D. Germline V gives CDR1 SGDLS, CDR2 YYNGEE. The CDR3 loop spans 19 amino acids. V dropped 9 bases and J dropped 5 bases, with 33 bases sitting between them. The DNA of the CDR3 is TGTGCCAACCCGGGTGGCGGCCCGATCCACCCGATAGTAAACAATGAGCAGTTCTTC. It is translated as CANPGGGPIHPIVNNEQFF. Using reference TRBV9 and TRBJ2-1 for the parts outside the CDR3, the full variable domain is DSGVTQTPKHLITATGQRVTLRCSPRSGDLSVYWYQQSLDQGLQFLIQYYNGEERAKGNILERFSAQQFPDLHSELNLSSLELGDSALYFCANPGGGPIHPIVNNEQFFGPGTRLTVL.

The chain has TRBV18 and TRBJ2-3, with D perhaps TRBD2 (5 bases). Per germline, CDR1 KGHSH and CDR2 LQKENI. The CDR3 is 14 residues long. The ends were cut back, 4 bases at V and 1 base at J, with 9 bases in the middle. The CDR3 region has the DNA TGTGCCAGCTCACTAGCGCCCGGCACAGATACGCAGTATTTT. It is translated as CASSLAPGTDTQYF.

This clone has only a few counts. The chain uses TRBV7-2 and TRBJ2-2; TRBD2 matches at 7 bases. This CDR3 is 14 amino acids long. J was trimmed by 5 bases and V by 3 bases; bases with no gene match: 3. Per germline, CDR1 SGHTA and CDR2 FQGNSA. This CDR3 is CASSFLAETGELFF. CDR3 in DNA: TGTGCCAGCAGCTTTCTAGCGGAAACCGGGGAGCTGTTTTTT. The complete variable domain, with remaining parts taken from reference TRBV7-2 and TRBJ2-2, reads GAGVSQSPSNKVTEKGKDVELRCDPISGHTALYWYRQSLGQGLEFLIYFQGNSAPDKSGLPSDRFSAERTGGSVSTLTIQRTQQEDSAVYLCASSFLAETGELFFGEGSRLTVL.

The V gene is TRBV11-2, the J gene TRBJ1-2; D gene uncertain. The CDR3 has 12 amino acids. Germline V CDR1 and CDR2: SGHAT, FQNNGV. V gave up 2 bases and J gave up 8 bases, with 9 bases separating them. This CDR3 reads CASSLYEYGYTF. CDR3 DNA: TGTGCCAGCAGCTTATACGAGTACGGCTACACCTTC. Using reference TRBV11-2 and TRBJ1-2 for the parts outside the CDR3, the full variable domain is EAGVAQSPRYKIIEKRQSVAFWCNPISGHATLYWYQQILGQGPKLLIQFQNNGVVDDSQLPKDRFSAERLKGVDSTLKIQPAKLEDSAVYLCASSLYEYGYTFGSGTRLTVV.

This chain links TRBV7-9 with TRBJ2-7; TRBD1 might be the D (6 bases). This CDR3 contains 13 residues. The V end was cut by 1 base, the J end by 7 bases, with 11 bases between. The germline V gene has CDR1 SEHNR and CDR2 FQNEAQ (reference sequence). CDR3 sequence: CASSLGQVGEQYF. The CDR3 DNA sequence: TGTGCCAGCAGCTTAGGACAGGTCGGGGAGCAGTACTTC. Full variable domain (outside the CDR3, taken from reference TRBV7-9 and TRBJ2-7): DTGVSQNPRHKITKRGQNVTFRCDPISEHNRLYWYRQTLGQGPEFLTYFQNEAQLEKSRLLSDRFSAERPKGSFSTLEIQRTEQGDSAMYLCASSLGQVGEQYFGPGTRLTVT.

V gene TRBV4-2 combines with J gene TRBJ2-5; perhaps TRBD2 as D (6 bases). CDR3 length: 15 residues. Germline CDR1 and CDR2: LGHNA and YNFKEQ. Deletions cut 0 bases from V and 3 bases from J, with 11 bases between. The CDR3 here is CASSQDFGREETQYF. For the CDR3, the DNA is TGTGCCAGCAGCCAAGATTTCGGGAGAGAAGAGACCCAGTACTTC.

In this sample, this clone turned up a few times. The chain has TRBV5-1 and TRBJ2-1, with 8 bases identical to TRBD2. Per the germline V gene, CDR1 is SGHRS and CDR2 is YFSETQ. The trim removed 2 bases at V and 8 bases at J, leaving 6 bases unmatched. CDR3 length: 14 residues. The CDR3 spells CASSFTSGTDEQFF. The CDR3 coding sequence is TGCGCCAGCAGCTTTACTAGCGGTACCGATGAGCAGTTCTTC.

This clone was seen just once. The chain links TRBV5-1 to TRBJ2-7, with D possibly matching TRBD2 (6 bases). The ends were cut back, 4 bases at V and 4 bases at J, with 12 bases in the middle. This CDR3 contains 13 residues. CDR1 is SGHRS and CDR2 is YFSETQ in the germline V gene. CDR3 loop: CASSLGGRYEQYF. The CDR3 region has the DNA TGCGCCAGCAGCCTTGGGGGGAGGTACGAGCAGTACTTC.

In its sample, this clone was seen a few times. The CDR3 is CASSFFSGPSTDTQYF. CDR3 nucleotide sequence: TGTGCCAGCAGCTTCTTCAGCGGCCCTAGCACAGATACGCAGTATTTT. The chain combines TRBV7-9 with TRBJ2-3, with TRBD2 as a possible D gene (5 bases). CDR1 is SEHNR, CDR2 FQNEAQ, per germline (reference sequence). The CDR3 consists of 16 residues. Trimming removed 3 bases at V and 0 bases at J, with 13 bases between. Variable domain in full (rest from reference TRBV7-9 and TRBJ2-3): DTGVSQNPRHKITKRGQNVTFRCDPISEHNRLYWYRQTLGQGPEFLTYFQNEAQLEKSRLLSDRFSAERPKGSFSTLEIQRTEQGDSAMYLCASSFFSGPSTDTQYFGPGTRLTVL.

This clone was seen only a few times. The chain joins TRBV19 to TRBJ1-1, with D unresolved. Trimming pared 5 bases from V and 0 bases from J, leaving 16 bases between. The germline CDR1 and CDR2 sequences are LNHDA and SQIVND (reference sequence). The CDR3 covers 16 residues. The CDR3 protein is CASSSRAGSLNTEAFF. As DNA, the CDR3 is TGTGCCAGTAGTTCGAGGGCGGGCAGCTTGAACACTGAAGCTTTCTTT.